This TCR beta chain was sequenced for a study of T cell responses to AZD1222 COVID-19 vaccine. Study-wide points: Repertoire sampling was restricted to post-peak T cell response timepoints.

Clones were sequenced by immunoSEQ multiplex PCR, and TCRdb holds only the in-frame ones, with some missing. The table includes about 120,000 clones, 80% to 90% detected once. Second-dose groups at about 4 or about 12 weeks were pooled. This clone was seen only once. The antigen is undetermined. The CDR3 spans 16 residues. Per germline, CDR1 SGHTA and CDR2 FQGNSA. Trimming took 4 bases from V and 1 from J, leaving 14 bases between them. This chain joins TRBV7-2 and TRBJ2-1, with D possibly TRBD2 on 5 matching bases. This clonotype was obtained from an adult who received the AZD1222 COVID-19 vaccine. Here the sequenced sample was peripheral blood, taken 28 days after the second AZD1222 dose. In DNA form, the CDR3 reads TGTGCCAGCAGCTCTCTCGTGGGAGTATCCTACAATGAGCAGTTCTTC. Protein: CASSSLVGVSYNEQFF.